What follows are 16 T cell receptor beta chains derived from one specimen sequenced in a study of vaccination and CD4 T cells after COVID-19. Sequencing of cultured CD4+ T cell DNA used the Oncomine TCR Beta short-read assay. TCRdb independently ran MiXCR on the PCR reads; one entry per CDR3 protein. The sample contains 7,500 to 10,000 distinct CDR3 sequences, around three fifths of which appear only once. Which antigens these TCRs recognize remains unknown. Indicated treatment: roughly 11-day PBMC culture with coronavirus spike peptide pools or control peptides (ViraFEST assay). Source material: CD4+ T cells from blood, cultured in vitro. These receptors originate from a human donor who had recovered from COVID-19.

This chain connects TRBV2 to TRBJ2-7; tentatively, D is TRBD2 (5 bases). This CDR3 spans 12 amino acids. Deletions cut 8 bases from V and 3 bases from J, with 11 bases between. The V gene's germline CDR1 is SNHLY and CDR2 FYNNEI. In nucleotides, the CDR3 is TGTGCCAGCGGTTGGGAGTACTACGAGCAGTACTTC. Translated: CASGWEYYEQYF.

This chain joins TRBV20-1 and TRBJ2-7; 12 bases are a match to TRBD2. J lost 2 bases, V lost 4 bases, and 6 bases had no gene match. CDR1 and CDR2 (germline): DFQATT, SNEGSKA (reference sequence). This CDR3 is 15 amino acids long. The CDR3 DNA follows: TGCAGTGCTACCGGAACTAGCGGGGGGACCTACGAGCAGTACTTC. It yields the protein CSATGTSGGTYEQYF.

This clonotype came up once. The CDR3 DNA is TGTGCCACCAGCAGAGTCAGGGAGGGCTACGAGCAGTACTTC. The encoded protein is CATSRVREGYEQYF. This chain links TRBV15 with TRBJ2-7; 7 bases line up with TRBD2. V was clipped by 1 base and J by 3 bases; unmatched bases: 3. Germline assignment: CDR1 LNHNV and CDR2 YYDKDF (reference sequence). CDR3 length: 14 residues.

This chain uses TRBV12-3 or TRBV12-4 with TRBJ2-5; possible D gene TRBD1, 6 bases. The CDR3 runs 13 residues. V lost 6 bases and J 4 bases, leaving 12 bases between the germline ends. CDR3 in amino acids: CASRRDILETQYF. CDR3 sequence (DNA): TGTGCCAGCAGACGGGACATACTAGAGACCCAGTACTTC.

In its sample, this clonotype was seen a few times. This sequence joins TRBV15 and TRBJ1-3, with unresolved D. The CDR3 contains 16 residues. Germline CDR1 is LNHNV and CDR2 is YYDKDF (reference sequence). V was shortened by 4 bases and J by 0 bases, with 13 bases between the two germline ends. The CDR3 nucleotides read TGTGCCACCAGCACTCTAACAGATCACTCTGGAAACACCATATATTTT. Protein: CATSTLTDHSGNTIYF.

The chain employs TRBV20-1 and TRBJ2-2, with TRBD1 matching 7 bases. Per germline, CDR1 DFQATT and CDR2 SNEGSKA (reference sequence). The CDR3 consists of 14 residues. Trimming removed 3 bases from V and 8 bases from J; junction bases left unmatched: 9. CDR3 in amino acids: CSARETGFLGELFF. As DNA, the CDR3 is TGCAGTGCTAGGGAGACAGGGTTCTTGGGGGAGCTGTTTTTT.

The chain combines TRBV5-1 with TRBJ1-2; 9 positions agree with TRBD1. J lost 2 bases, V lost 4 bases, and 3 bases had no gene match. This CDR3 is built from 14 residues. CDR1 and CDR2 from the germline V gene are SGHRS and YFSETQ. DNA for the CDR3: TGCGCCAGCAGCATGGGACAGGGAAACTATGGCTACACCTTC. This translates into CASSMGQGNYGYTF.

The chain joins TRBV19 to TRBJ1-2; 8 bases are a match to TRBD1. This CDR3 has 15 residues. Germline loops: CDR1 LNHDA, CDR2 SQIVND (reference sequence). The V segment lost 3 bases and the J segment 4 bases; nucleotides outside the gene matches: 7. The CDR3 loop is CASSIDRGISYGYTF. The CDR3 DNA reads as TGTGCCAGTAGTATCGACAGGGGTATAAGCTATGGCTACACCTTC.

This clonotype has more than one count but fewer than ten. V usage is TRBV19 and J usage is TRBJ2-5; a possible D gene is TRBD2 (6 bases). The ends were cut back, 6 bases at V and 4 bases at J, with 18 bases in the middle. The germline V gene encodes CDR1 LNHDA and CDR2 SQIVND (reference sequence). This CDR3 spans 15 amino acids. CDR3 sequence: CASSPMETSIETQYF. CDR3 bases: TGTGCCAGTAGCCCAATGGAGACTAGTATAGAGACCCAGTACTTC.

CDR3 bases: TGTGCCAGCAGCCAAGGGACCTGGGAGACCCAGTACTTC. This encodes CASSQGTWETQYF. V usage is TRBV3-1 and J usage is TRBJ2-5; D is unclear. The CDR3 is made up of 13 amino acids. CDR1 LGHDT and CDR2 YNNKEL come from the germline V gene (reference sequence). The V and J ends lost 1 base and 5 bases respectively, with 8 bases between them.

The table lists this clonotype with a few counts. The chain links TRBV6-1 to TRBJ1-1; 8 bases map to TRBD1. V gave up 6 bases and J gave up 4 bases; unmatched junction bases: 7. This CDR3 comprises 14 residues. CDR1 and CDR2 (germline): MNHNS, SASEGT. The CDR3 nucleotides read TGTGCCAGCAGACCGGACAGGGTGCCCACTGAAGCTTTCTTT. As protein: CASRPDRVPTEAFF.

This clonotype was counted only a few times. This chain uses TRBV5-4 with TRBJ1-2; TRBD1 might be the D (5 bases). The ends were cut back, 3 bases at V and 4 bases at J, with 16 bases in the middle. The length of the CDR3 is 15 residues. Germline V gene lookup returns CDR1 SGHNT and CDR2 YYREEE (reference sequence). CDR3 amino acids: CASSYRQSTTYGYTF. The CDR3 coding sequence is TGTGCCAGCAGCTACAGACAGTCAACTACCTATGGCTACACCTTC.

In nucleotides, the CDR3 is TGTGCCAGCAGTTTGGTACGCACGAACACTGAAGCTTTCTTT. Its protein product is CASSLVRTNTEAFF. The chain carries TRBV27 and TRBJ1-1; D not certain. V was cut by 3 bases and J by 1 base, with 9 bases left in between. There are 14 residues in the CDR3. Looked up from germline, CDR1 is MNHEY and CDR2 is SMNVEV (reference sequence).

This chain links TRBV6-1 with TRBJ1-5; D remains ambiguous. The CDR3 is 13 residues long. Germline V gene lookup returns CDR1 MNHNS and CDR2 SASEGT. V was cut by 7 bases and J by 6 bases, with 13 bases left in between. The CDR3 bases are TGTGCCAGCACTATAACCGGAGGTCAGCCCCAGCATTTT. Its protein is CASTITGGQPQHF.

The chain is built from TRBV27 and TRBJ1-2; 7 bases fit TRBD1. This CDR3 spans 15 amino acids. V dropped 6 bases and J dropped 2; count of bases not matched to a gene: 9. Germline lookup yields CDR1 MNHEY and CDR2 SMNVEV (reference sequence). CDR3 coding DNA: TGTGCCAGCAGACAAGCTCCGACAGGGAACTATGGCTACACCTTC. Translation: CASRQAPTGNYGYTF.

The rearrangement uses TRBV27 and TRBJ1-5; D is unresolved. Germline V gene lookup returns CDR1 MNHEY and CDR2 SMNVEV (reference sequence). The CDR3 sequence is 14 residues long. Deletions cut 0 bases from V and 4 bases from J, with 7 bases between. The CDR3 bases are TGTGCCAGCAGTTTATCTTGGGGTAATCAGCCCCAGCATTTT. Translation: CASSLSWGNQPQHF.